Following are 13 T cell receptor beta chains from one sample sequenced in a study of shared clonotypes between healthy human individuals. Repertoires were generated with immunoSEQ multiplex PCR, while TCRdb's copy carries only in-frame clones and drops some. The sample consists of 2 million to 2.5 million clones, approximately 94% of them appearing once. Sequencing was done on a sample of naive CD4+ T cells sorted from blood. Subset: CD45RA+ positively selected. The receptor set was obtained from a young man in good health.

The V call is TRBV19, the J call TRBJ2-7; weak D call: TRBD2 (6 bases). This CDR3 is 14 amino acids long. From germline, CDR1 is LNHDA and CDR2 SQIVND (reference sequence). V dropped 6 bases and J dropped 6 bases, with 18 bases sitting between them. Written as DNA, the CDR3 is TGTGCCAGTAGGACCGGGACTGACATCGGCGAGCAGTACTTC. The encoded protein is CASRTGTDIGEQYF. The whole variable domain, filled in from reference TRBV19 and TRBJ2-7, reads DGGITQSPKYLFRKEGQNVTLSCEQNLNHDAMYWYRQDPGQGLRLIYYSQIVNDFQKGDIAEGYSVSREKKESFPLTVTSAQKNPTAFYLCASRTGTDIGEQYFGPGTRLTVT.

V usage is TRBV11-2 and J usage is TRBJ2-7; perhaps TRBD1 as D (6 bases). CDR1 is SGHAT, CDR2 FQNNGV, per germline. V was cut by 8 bases and J by 5 bases, with 19 bases left in between. The CDR3 is made up of 14 amino acids. The CDR3 nucleotides are TGTGCCAGCGCCCTATCGACAGGTCTAAACGAGCAGTACTTC. It encodes CASALSTGLNEQYF.

V gene TRBV19 combines with J gene TRBJ1-5, with D maybe TRBD1 (6 bases). From germline, CDR1 is LNHDA and CDR2 SQIVND (reference sequence). This CDR3 spans 15 amino acids. Trimming left V 8 bases short and J 5 bases short, with 19 bases between. The DNA for the CDR3 is TGTGCCAGTTCACCCAGCGGGGGGCCCTATCAGCCCCAGCATTTT. Residues: CASSPSGGPYQPQHF.

Comment on this clone: Other nucleotide sequences from this sample produce the same CDR3. The CDR3, as DNA: TGTGCCAGCAGCTTAAACAGGGTCAAAGAGACCCAGTACTTC. It specifies CASSLNRVKETQYF. The gene calls are TRBV11-2 and TRBJ2-5; a weak D match, TRBD1 (6 bases). V was shortened by 2 bases and J by 3 bases, with 10 bases between the two germline ends. This CDR3 comprises 14 residues. The V gene's germline CDR1 is SGHAT and CDR2 FQNNGV.

About this clone: Other DNA sequences in the same sample also yield this CDR3. The V gene is TRBV7-8, the J gene TRBJ1-3; unclear D gene. V was cut by 1 base and J by 2 bases, with 3 bases left in between. The CDR3 has 13 residues. Germline values: CDR1 SGHVS, CDR2 FQNEAQ. The CDR3 DNA is TGTGCCAGCAGCTTAGGAACTGGAAACACCATATATTTT. This translates into CASSLGTGNTIYF.

This clone was recorded once. This chain joins TRBV7-2 and TRBJ2-3, with D uncertain. Germline values: CDR1 SGHTA, CDR2 FQGNSA. The CDR3 contains 13 residues. V was clipped by 2 bases and J by 8 bases, with 11 bases between them. The CDR3 sequence is CASSLPSLGTQYF. CDR3 in DNA: TGTGCCAGCAGCTTACCCTCTCTAGGTACGCAGTATTTT.

A remark on this clone: Distinct nucleotide sequences in the sample also encode this CDR3. The rearrangement links TRBV10-1 to TRBJ2-1; 8 nucleotides match TRBD2. With V trimmed by 2 bases and J by 5 bases, 5 bases remained unmatched. Germline CDR1 is WNHNN and CDR2 is SYGVQD (reference sequence). The CDR3 extends over 15 amino acids. The CDR3 protein is CASSEGSGNNNEQFF. CDR3 DNA sequence: TGCGCCAGCAGTGAGGGTAGCGGGAACAACAATGAGCAGTTCTTC.

The chain employs TRBV15 and TRBJ1-1, with D possibly matching TRBD1 (5 bases). The V gene lost 5 bases and the J gene lost 2 bases, with 9 bases spanning the gap. The CDR3 is made up of 13 amino acids. The germline V gene has CDR1 LNHNV and CDR2 YYDKDF (reference sequence). The CDR3 DNA follows: TGTGCCACCAGCGGGGACCAAAACACTGAAGCTTTCTTT. This encodes CATSGDQNTEAFF. The whole variable domain, filled in from reference TRBV15 and TRBJ1-1, reads DAMVIQNPRYQVTQFGKPVTLSCSQTLNHNVMYWYQQKSSQAPKLLFHYYDKDFNNEADTPDNFQSRRPNTSFCFLDIRSPGLGDTAMYLCATSGDQNTEAFFGQGTRLTVV.

This clone was detected once. The chain uses TRBV6-4 and TRBJ2-1; 8 bases fit TRBD1. With V trimmed by 4 bases and J by 7 bases, 3 bases remained unmatched. CDR1 is MRHNA and CDR2 is SNTAGT in the germline V gene. The CDR3 is 13 amino acids. The CDR3 loop reads CASSAGGGNEQFF. In DNA, the CDR3 is TGTGCCAGCAGTGCAGGGGGCGGAAATGAGCAGTTCTTC.

The rearrangement joins TRBV7-9 to TRBJ2-2; the D is unclear. The germline V gene encodes CDR1 SEHNR and CDR2 FQNEAQ (reference sequence). V lost 2 bases, J lost 5 bases, and 3 bases lay in between. There are 12 residues in the CDR3. The CDR3 region has the DNA TGTGCCAGCAGCTTACAGACCGGGGAGCTGTTTTTT. Its translation is CASSLQTGELFF.

The rearrangement links TRBV10-1 to TRBJ2-2, with D perhaps assigned TRBD1 or TRBD2 (5 bases each). The CDR3 consists of 13 residues. The V end lost 0 bases, the J end lost 9 bases, and 8 bases lay between the germline ends. Germline V gives CDR1 WNHNN, CDR2 SYGVQD (reference sequence). The CDR3 sequence: CASSESGTRELFF. The CDR3 DNA reads TGCGCCAGCAGTGAGTCGGGGACCCGGGAGCTGTTTTTT.

This clone has only a few counts. The V and J genes are TRBV6-1 and TRBJ2-2, with TRBD2 identical over 12 bases. V shed 2 bases and J 1 base; nucleotides not matched to a gene: 8. The germline CDR1 and CDR2 sequences are MNHNS and SASEGT. The CDR3 totals 19 residues. CDR3 nucleotide sequence: TGTGCCAGCAGTGAAAGTCTCCCGGGACTAGCGGGGAACACCGGGGAGCTGTTTTTT. Protein product: CASSESLPGLAGNTGELFF.

The V gene is TRBV10-1, the J gene TRBJ1-1, with D possibly TRBD1 on 6 matching bases. CDR3 size: 13 residues. The germline V gene has CDR1 WNHNN and CDR2 SYGVQD (reference sequence). V was shortened by 6 bases and J by 7 bases, with 15 bases between the two germline ends. CDR3 region: CASSDRGGREAFF. DNA of the CDR3: TGCGCCAGCAGCGACCGCGGGGGGCGTGAAGCTTTCTTT.